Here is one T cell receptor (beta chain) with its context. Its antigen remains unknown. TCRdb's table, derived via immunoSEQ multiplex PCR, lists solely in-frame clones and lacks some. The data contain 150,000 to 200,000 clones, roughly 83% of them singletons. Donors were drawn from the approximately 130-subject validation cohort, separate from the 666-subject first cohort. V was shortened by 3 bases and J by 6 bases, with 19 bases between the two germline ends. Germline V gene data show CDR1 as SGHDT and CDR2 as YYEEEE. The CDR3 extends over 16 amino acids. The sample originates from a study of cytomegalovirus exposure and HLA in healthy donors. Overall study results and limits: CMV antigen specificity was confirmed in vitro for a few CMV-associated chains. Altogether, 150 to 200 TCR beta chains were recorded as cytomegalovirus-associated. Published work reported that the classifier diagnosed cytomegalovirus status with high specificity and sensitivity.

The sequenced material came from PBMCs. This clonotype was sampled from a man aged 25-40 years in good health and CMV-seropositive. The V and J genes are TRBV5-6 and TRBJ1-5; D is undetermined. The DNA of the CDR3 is TGTGCCAGCAGCTCTGGCGCCGGGTTCGAGGGTCAGCCCCAGCATTTT. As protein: CASSSGAGFEGQPQHF.